These 25 T cell receptor beta chains share one sample of origin, sequenced in a study of T cells expressing NK-cell markers. Each CDR3 protein gets one entry in TCRdb, which reprocessed the 5' RACE reads and gives no DNA. The sample has roughly 420,000 distinct CDR3 sequences. What was sequenced was blood T cells: a sorted CD56 or NKG2C T cell subset, CD4+ or CD8+ T cells, or bulk PBMC T cells (not recorded which). These receptors were taken from a woman between 18 and 75 years old in good health.

The chain recombines TRBV29-1 with TRBJ1-1. The CDR3 has 11 residues. Germline V CDR1 and CDR2: SQVTM, ANQGSEA. This CDR3 is CSVEANTEAFF.

The chain recombines TRBV29-1 with TRBJ2-7; TCRdb's assignment of TRBD1 cannot be checked, as there is no DNA. The germline CDR1 and CDR2 sequences are SQVTM and ANQGSEA. The CDR3 is 13 amino acids. The CDR3 spells CSGLGVSSYEQYF.

The chain recombines TRBV19 with TRBJ1-5. CDR3 size: 14 residues. CDR1 is LNHDA, CDR2 SQIVND, per germline (reference sequence). The CDR3 spells CASSRRELNQPQHF.

This chain joins TRBV19 and TRBJ1-1. Germline V lookup: CDR1 LNHDA, CDR2 SQIVND (reference sequence). This CDR3 is 14 amino acids long. The CDR3 reads CASSIEFGNTEAFF. Complete variable domain (other parts from reference TRBV19 and TRBJ1-1): DGGITQSPKYLFRKEGQNVTLSCEQNLNHDAMYWYRQDPGQGLRLIYYSQIVNDFQKGDIAEGYSVSREKKESFPLTVTSAQKNPTAFYLCASSIEFGNTEAFFGQGTRLTVV.

The rearrangement links TRBV29-1 to TRBJ2-3; with no DNA, the TCRdb D assignment of TRBD1 cannot be verified. The CDR3 spans 14 residues. Germline V CDR1 and CDR2: SQVTM, ANQGSEA. The CDR3 sequence is CSAQGTGVTDTQYF.

The chain carries TRBV12-3 or TRBV12-4 and TRBJ2-1; TCRdb's D call of TRBD2 is untestable without DNA. The CDR3 extends over 17 amino acids. CDR3 amino acids: CASSPTSGKGSYNEQFF.

The chain employs TRBV6-1 and TRBJ1-2; TCRdb picks TRBD1, but there is no DNA to check that call. Looked up from germline, CDR1 is MNHNS and CDR2 is SASEGT. The CDR3 consists of 13 residues. CDR3 residues: CAPPRPRNGGYTF.

The rearrangement links TRBV5-1 to TRBJ2-5; checking the TCRdb D call of TRBD2 is not possible without DNA. The CDR3 covers 16 residues. Germline assignment: CDR1 SGHRS and CDR2 YFSETQ. CDR3 region: CASSLGPPRVQETQYF.

The chain recombines TRBV29-1 with TRBJ1-2; TCRdb proposes TRBD1, but this gene call is untestable without DNA. The CDR3 has 13 residues. Germline V gene data show CDR1 as SQVTM and CDR2 as ANQGSEA. CDR3 region: CSVEETGGLGYTF.

This sequence joins TRBV6-5 and TRBJ2-1; with no DNA, the TCRdb D assignment of TRBD2 cannot be verified. Germline CDR1 MNHEY, CDR2 SVGAGI. The CDR3 covers 11 residues. The CDR3 here is CASSYSGTQFF.

V is TRBV12-3 or TRBV12-4 and J is TRBJ1-2. This CDR3 is built from 15 residues. The CDR3 is CASSHPLDTHYGYTF.

The rearrangement joins TRBV29-1 to TRBJ2-6. Per the germline V gene, CDR1 is SQVTM and CDR2 is ANQGSEA. This CDR3 has 14 amino acids. CDR3 protein: CSVDTPSGANVLTF.

This chain joins TRBV10-3 and TRBJ2-1; TCRdb proposes TRBD2, but this gene call is untestable without DNA. CDR1 ENHRY and CDR2 SYGVKD come from the germline V gene. This CDR3 spans 16 amino acids. The CDR3 spells CAISEEGAGGPNEQFF.

This chain joins TRBV7-2 and TRBJ2-5; the TCRdb D gene call, TRBD1, has no DNA to confirm it. The CDR3 has 14 amino acids. Germline values: CDR1 SGHTA, CDR2 FQGNSA. The CDR3 loop is CASSLERGRETQYF.

The chain combines TRBV14 with TRBJ2-2; the D call of TRBD1 rests on TCRdb alone, since no DNA is present to check it. From germline, CDR1 is SGHDN and CDR2 FVKESK. The CDR3 has 15 residues. CDR3 loop: CASSSGQLNTGELFF.

This chain connects TRBV24-1 to TRBJ2-3; TCRdb returns TRBD1, unconfirmable since there is no DNA. Germline V gives CDR1 KGHDR, CDR2 SFDVKD. The CDR3 consists of 16 residues. The chain's CDR3 is CATSDPGQVGTDTQYF.

The CDR3 loop reads CASTNTGSEQPQHF. The chain carries TRBV27 and TRBJ1-5; TCRdb designates TRBD1, a call that cannot be tested without DNA. The CDR3 length is 14 residues. The germline V gene has CDR1 MNHEY and CDR2 SMNVEV (reference sequence).

The chain is built from TRBV28 and TRBJ2-2; TCRdb designates TRBD1, a call that cannot be tested without DNA. Germline V gene lookup returns CDR1 MDHEN and CDR2 SYDVKM. This CDR3 is 18 amino acids long. CDR3 sequence: CASSLGGWGISNTGELFF.

V and J are TRBV19 and TRBJ1-1; TCRdb lists TRBD1, though no DNA is available to test this call. CDR3 length equals 12 residues. Germline V gene lookup returns CDR1 LNHDA and CDR2 SQIVND (reference sequence). The CDR3 reads CACRQGVTEAFF.

This chain uses TRBV10-3 with TRBJ2-3; TCRdb indicates TRBD2, and absent DNA this call remains unverified. CDR1 ENHRY and CDR2 SYGVKD come from the germline V gene. CDR3 length: 12 residues. The CDR3 here is CAIGGGTDTQYF.

The V and J genes are TRBV4-1 and TRBJ1-2. This CDR3 is built from 15 residues. CDR1 and CDR2 (germline): MGHRA, YSYEKL. CDR3 sequence: CASSQGLQSNYGYTF.

CDR3 loop: CSVHVFDRVAHNEQFF. V and J are TRBV29-1 and TRBJ2-1; TCRdb's D call, TRBD1, is unchecked because there is no DNA. CDR3 length: 16 amino acids. Germline V gives CDR1 SQVTM, CDR2 ANQGSEA.

The gene calls are TRBV7-9 and TRBJ2-7; TCRdb outputs TRBD1, but without DNA this stays unchecked. Germline CDR1 is SEHNR and CDR2 is FQNEAQ (reference sequence). This CDR3 has 15 residues. CDR3 amino acids: CASSFPGQGTYEQYF. Together with reference TRBV7-9 and TRBJ2-7, the CDR3 gives the full variable domain: DTGVSQNPRHKITKRGQNVTFRCDPISEHNRLYWYRQTLGQGPEFLTYFQNEAQLEKSRLLSDRFSAERPKGSFSTLEIQRTEQGDSAMYLCASSFPGQGTYEQYFGPGTRLTVT.

The J gene is TRBJ1-5, the V gene TRBV28. The germline V gene has CDR1 MDHEN and CDR2 SYDVKM. This CDR3 is 15 amino acids long. The CDR3 region is CASSLEARGPPYQHF.

This rearrangement joins TRBV18 to TRBJ1-1; TCRdb's assignment of TRBD1 cannot be checked, as there is no DNA. This CDR3 has 15 amino acids. The germline CDR1 and CDR2 sequences are KGHSH and LQKENI. The CDR3 region is CASSPYRDSVAEAFF.